These 13 T cell receptor beta chains came from one sample sequenced in a study of cytomegalovirus exposure and HLA in healthy donors. The assay was immunoSEQ multiplex PCR, and TCRdb's table has in-frame clones only and misses some. The sample includes tens of thousands of clones, around 94% of them seen just once. The sample was PBMCs. The source of these receptors is a woman between 18 and 29 years old in good health and CMV-seropositive.

The rearrangement links TRBV5-1 to TRBJ1-1, with TRBD1 matching over 7 bases. The V and J ends lost 4 bases and 1 base, in that order; junction bases with no gene match: 1. This CDR3 is 13 amino acids long. CDR1 and CDR2 (germline): SGHRS, YFSETQ. CDR3 in DNA: TGCGCCAGCAGCCGGGACAGGAACACTGAAGCTTTCTTT. Translating it yields CASSRDRNTEAFF.

V is TRBV5-1 and J is TRBJ1-2; 8 nucleotides match TRBD1. CDR3 length equals 15 residues. The V gene end was trimmed by 0 bases and the J gene end by 4 bases; junction bases not matched to a gene: 5. Germline-derived CDR1 and CDR2 are SGHRS and YFSETQ. As DNA, the CDR3 is TGCGCCAGCAGCTTGGAACAGGGGGGCCGCTATGGCTACACCTTC. As protein: CASSLEQGGRYGYTF.

This chain connects TRBV18 to TRBJ1-5, with no clear D. The CDR3 spans 14 residues. Germline values: CDR1 KGHSH, CDR2 LQKENI. V was pared by 1 base and J by 7 bases, with 11 bases between. The CDR3 region has the DNA TGTGCCAGCTCACCACGCGGGTCGGGGCAGCCCCAGCATTTT. It is translated as CASSPRGSGQPQHF.

This clone was observed a single time. The gene calls are TRBV6-5 and TRBJ2-1, with 7 nucleotides matching TRBD1. The junction had 14 bases not matched to a gene; V was cut back by 6 bases and J by 9 bases. Germline-derived CDR1 and CDR2 are MNHEY and SVGAGI. This CDR3 contains 15 residues. The CDR3 DNA is TGTGCCAGCAGGTCAGACAGGGCCGGGGTCGGTGAGCAGTTCTTC. Protein product: CASRSDRAGVGEQFF.

This sequence joins TRBV6-1 and TRBJ1-2; 7 bases line up with TRBD1. The CDR3 covers 13 residues. Germline lookup yields CDR1 MNHNS and CDR2 SASEGT. J gave up 5 bases and V 7 bases, and 7 bases lay outside the gene matches. This chain's CDR3 is CASTGTVGYGYTF. The CDR3 coding sequence is TGTGCCAGCACCGGGACAGTAGGATATGGCTACACCTTC.

This clone was picked up one time. V gene TRBV6-6 combines with J gene TRBJ1-6; D may be TRBD1 (5 bases). Trimming shortened V by 0 bases and J by 10 bases, and 10 bases separated the two germline ends. The CDR3 consists of 14 residues. Germline loops: CDR1 MNHNY, CDR2 SVGAGI (reference sequence). CDR3 amino acids: CASSYSSQGSPLHF. For the CDR3, the DNA is TGTGCCAGCAGTTACTCGTCCCAGGGATCACCCCTCCACTTT.

This clone was detected only once. J is TRBJ2-1 and V is TRBV19; TRBD2 matches 10 bases. Germline lookup yields CDR1 LNHDA and CDR2 SQIVND (reference sequence). V shed 1 base and J 12 bases; nucleotides not matched to a gene: 3. The CDR3 covers 13 residues. CDR3 in DNA: TGTGCCAGTAGTATAGGGACTAGCGGCTTGCAGTTCTTC. This codes for CASSIGTSGLQFF.

The rearrangement links TRBV7-3 to TRBJ2-1, with 9 nucleotides matching TRBD2. The germline V gene has CDR1 SGHTA and CDR2 FQGTGA. V gave up 2 bases and J gave up 0 bases; unmatched junction bases: 8. The CDR3 spans 18 residues. CDR3 amino acids: CASSLGLAGNPSYNEQFF. DNA of the CDR3: TGTGCCAGCAGCTTAGGGCTAGCGGGGAACCCCTCCTACAATGAGCAGTTCTTC.

The V and J genes are TRBV2 and TRBJ1-1, with D possibly being TRBD1 (6 bases). The V gene's germline CDR1 is SNHLY and CDR2 FYNNEI. V dropped 5 bases and J dropped 4 bases, with 8 bases sitting between them. The CDR3 runs to 12 residues. CDR3 amino acids: CASSLQGTEAFF. The CDR3 DNA reads as TGTGCCAGCAGTCTACAGGGCACTGAAGCTTTCTTT.

The chain carries TRBV9 and TRBJ2-7; TRBD1 aligns across 8 bases. With V trimmed by 1 base and J by 5 bases, 8 bases remained unmatched. The CDR3 length is 15 residues. CDR1 and CDR2 from the germline V gene are SGDLS and YYNGEE. The CDR3 region is CASSVTGQGIDEQYF. The CDR3 nucleotides read TGTGCCAGCAGCGTAACTGGACAGGGTATCGACGAGCAGTACTTC.

The chain links TRBV21-1 to TRBJ2-5; TRBD1 is taken as the D call from the table, unchecked against the DNA. TRBV21-1 is marked as a pseudogene. The CDR3 sequence is 14 residues long. In DNA, the CDR3 is TGTGCCAGCAGCAAAAAGGGACAGCCTTATACCCAGTACTTC. Translation gives CASSKKGQPYTQYF.

This clone was seen a single time. The rearrangement links TRBV18 to TRBJ1-1; 7 positions match TRBD1. Germline V gives CDR1 KGHSH, CDR2 LQKENI. This CDR3 has 12 amino acids. J was trimmed by 8 bases and V by 10 bases; bases with no gene match: 10. The CDR3 reads CATLESQGEAFF. Here the CDR3 DNA reads TGTGCCACCCTAGAATCACAGGGGGAAGCTTTCTTT.

The V call is TRBV28, the J call TRBJ1-1, with 7 bases that match TRBD1. Germline CDR1 reads MDHEN; CDR2 reads SYDVKM. The CDR3 consists of 15 residues. V lost 7 bases, J lost 1 base, and 9 bases stayed unmatched. CDR3 in amino acids: CASTLEGTANTEAFF. CDR3 nucleotides: TGTGCCAGCACCCTGGAGGGGACAGCGAACACTGAAGCTTTCTTT.